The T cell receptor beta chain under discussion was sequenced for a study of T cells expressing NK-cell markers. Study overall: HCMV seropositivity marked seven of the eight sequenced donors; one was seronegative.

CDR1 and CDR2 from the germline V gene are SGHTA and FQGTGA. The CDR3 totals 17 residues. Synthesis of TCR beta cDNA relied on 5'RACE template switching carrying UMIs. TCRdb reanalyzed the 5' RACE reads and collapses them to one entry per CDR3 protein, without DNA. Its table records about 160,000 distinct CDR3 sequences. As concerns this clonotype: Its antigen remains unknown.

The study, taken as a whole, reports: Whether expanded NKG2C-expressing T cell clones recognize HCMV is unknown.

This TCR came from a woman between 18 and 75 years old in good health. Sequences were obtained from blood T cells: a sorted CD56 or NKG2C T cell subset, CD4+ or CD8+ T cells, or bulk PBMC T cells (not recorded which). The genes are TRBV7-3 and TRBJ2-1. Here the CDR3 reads CASSLRSADKAYNEQFF.